Listed below are T cell receptor beta chains from one sample, sequenced in a study of cytomegalovirus exposure and HLA in healthy donors. Libraries were prepared by immunoSEQ multiplex PCR; TCRdb keeps only in-frame clonotypes and omits some of them. The sample contains some 80,000 clones, 60% to 85% of which appear only once. The sequenced sample was PBMCs. The receptors stem from a man in his late teens or twenties in good health and CMV-seropositive. Both conserved end residues are part of each CDR3. A D gene is named only where the DNA matches it firmly. Clone size appears in some rows only: once, few, many, or a class for an expanded clone.

. TRBJ2-3 few TRBV2 TGTGCCAGCAGTTCTGGACACGGCACAGATACGCAGTATTTT CASSSGHGTDTQYF
TRBD2 TRBJ2-1 . TRBV7-8 TGTGCCAGCAGCTCTAATGCCGGGGGGTTCAAGCAGTTCTTC CASSSNAGGFKQFF
. TRBJ2-5 . TRBV10-1 TGCGCCAGCAACGAGGCGGGAACCGAGACCCAGTACTTC CASNEAGTETQYF
. TRBJ1-1 . TRBV9 TGTGCCAGCAGCTTAACCGGGGACACTGAAGCTTTCTTT CASSLTGDTEAFF
TRBD1 TRBJ1-1 . TRBV5-1 TGCGCCAGCAGCTTCGTGACAGGGGGCAGCACTGAAGCTTTCTTT CASSFVTGGSTEAFF
. TRBJ2-7 . TRBV2 TGTGCCAGCAGTGAATTGGCAGGGTTGAGCTACGAGCAGTACTTC CASSELAGLSYEQYF
TRBD2 TRBJ2-2 once TRBV9 TGTGCCAGCAGCGTAGATTGGACTAGCGACGGGGAGCTGTTTTTT CASSVDWTSDGELFF
TRBD1 TRBJ1-1 . TRBV13 TGTGCCAGCAGCTCACACAGGGGGCCGGACCCTGAAGCTTTCTTT CASSSHRGPDPEAFF
. TRBJ1-4 . TRBV15 TGTGCCACCAGCAGAGCCGACCCCGGGAAACTGTTTTTT CATSRADPGKLFF
. TRBJ1-2 . TRBV4-1 TGCGCCAGCAGCCAGCAGGTAGGGGCTGAAGGCTACACCTTC CASSQQVGAEGYTF
TRBD1 TRBJ1-1 . TRBV28 TGTGCCAGCACAGCAGGGGGAGTAGCTTTCTTT CASTAGGVAFF
TRBD2 TRBJ2-1 . TRBV6-5 TGTGCCAGCAGTTACCCCAAAGCGGGAGTGGGGGATGAGCAGTTCTTC CASSYPKAGVGDEQFF
. TRBJ1-1 . TRBV10-3 TGTGCCGCGCACAGGGAGACGGGGACTGAAGCTTTCTTT CAAHRETGTEAFF
. TRBJ1-5 . TRBV9 TGTGCCAGCAGCGTGACAGGAGAAAATCAGCCCCAGCATTTT CASSVTGENQPQHF
. TRBJ1-5 few TRBV30 TGTGCCTGGAGTGTACTTGTATTAGGGGTGATTCTTGTTAGCAATCAGCCCCAGCATTTT CAWSVLVLGVILVSNQPQHF
TRBD1 TRBJ2-1 . TRBV28 TGTGCCAGCAGTTCCAGGGGGCGAGTCTACAATGAGCAGTTCTTC CASSSRGRVYNEQFF
. TRBJ2-1 . TRBV19 TGTGCCAGTAGTGGACACCCATACAATGAGCAGTTCTTC CASSGHPYNEQFF
. TRBJ1-1 . TRBV18 TGTGCCACGACTCGGGACACTGAAGCTTTCTTT CATTRDTEAFF
TRBD2 TRBJ2-7 . TRBV6-1 TGTGCCAGCAGTGAACATGGGGGACTAGCGACCGTCGGGCAGTACTTC CASSEHGGLATVGQYF
TRBD1 TRBJ1-1 few TRBV10-2 TGCGCCAGCAGCACCGGGACAGGGGTATTGTTAGCTTTCTTT CASSTGTGVLLAFF
. TRBJ2-7 . TRBV27 TGTGCCAGCTTCCTGACTGGGAGTGTGGAGCAGTACTTC CASFLTGSVEQYF
TRBD1 TRBJ1-2 . TRBV4-1 TGCGCCAGCAGCCAAGATGCGACAGGGCGAAACTATGGCTACACCTTC CASSQDATGRNYGYTF
TRBD1 TRBJ2-7 . TRBV11-2 TGTGCCAGCAGCTTAGACCGGGCCAGGACAGGGGTATACGAGCAGTACTTC CASSLDRARTGVYEQYF
. TRBJ2-1 . TRBV21-1 TGTGCCAGCAGCAAAGTTGGCGGGTGTTACAATGAGCAGTTCTTC CASSKVGGCYNEQFF
. TRBJ2-5 . TRBV5-4 TGTGCCAGCAGCTCCAAGCGGGACCAAGAGACCCAGTACTTC CASSSKRDQETQYF
TRBD2 TRBJ2-7 . TRBV6-5 TGTGCCAGCAGACGGGAGGGCCAATCGGTCGAGCAGTACTTC CASRREGQSVEQYF
. TRBJ2-3 . TRBV7-8 TGTGCCAGCAGCTTATTAGGCGGGACCGGGGCAGATACGCAGTATTTT CASSLLGGTGADTQYF
. TRBJ2-7 . TRBV4-2 TGTGCCAGCAGCCCACAGGGCAACCCAACCTACGAGCAGTACTTC CASSPQGNPTYEQYF
TRBD2 TRBJ2-1 . TRBV27 TGTGCCAGCACCGGACTAGCGGGAGGTAATGAGCAGTTCTTC CASTGLAGGNEQFF
TRBD1 TRBJ1-1 . TRBV9 TGTGCCAGCAGCGTATCACAGGGGCGTAGGACTGAAGCTTTCTTT CASSVSQGRRTEAFF
TRBD2 TRBJ2-7 once TRBV4-2 TGTGCCAGCAGCCTAAGCCGGGGACTAGCGGATTCCTACGAGCAGTACTTC CASSLSRGLADSYEQYF
TRBD2 TRBJ2-1 . TRBV5-1 TGCGCCAGCAGTATACTAGCGGGAGGCAATGAGCAGTTCTTC CASSILAGGNEQFF
TRBD2 TRBJ2-7 . TRBV14 TGTGCCAGCAGCCAAGTCTCTAGCGGGAGTAGGGAGCAGTACTTC CASSQVSSGSREQYF
. TRBJ2-3 . TRBV5-4 TGTGCCAGCAGCTTGGGGCTGGGCGGGATGGAAGATACGCAGTATTTT CASSLGLGGMEDTQYF
. TRBJ1-1 few TRBV6-6 TGTGCCAGCAGTTACTCTCAGGGACTCATGAACACTGAAGCTTTCTTT CASSYSQGLMNTEAFF
. TRBJ1-1 . TRBV29-1 TGCAGCGTTGATGTACAGTTGAACACTGAAGCTTTCTTT CSVDVQLNTEAFF
. TRBJ1-1 . TRBV19 TGTGCCAGTAGTATAGTCCTTTCGTCTGAAGCTTTCTTT CASSIVLSSEAFF
TRBD1 TRBJ1-5 . TRBV28 TGTGCCAGCAGTTTATTCATTTTCAGGACAGGGGATAAGAGTCAGCCCCAGCATTTT CASSLFIFRTGDKSQPQHF
TRBD1 TRBJ1-2 once TRBV28 TGTGCCAGCAGTTTCAGGGGGCCGGGGGGCTACACCTTC CASSFRGPGGYTF
. TRBJ2-3 . TRBV29-1 TGCAGCGTTGGGACAGAAACAGATACGCAGTATTTT CSVGTETDTQYF
TRBD2 TRBJ2-1 . TRBV29-1 TGCAGCACCCTTGGACTAGCGGGGGCGGAGCAGTTCTTC CSTLGLAGAEQFF
. TRBJ2-5 . TRBV9 TGTGCCAGCAGCCGTCAAAGGGGAGGAGAGACCCAGTACTTC CASSRQRGGETQYF
. TRBJ2-3 once TRBV11-2 TGTGCCTCCTGGGGGCCAGGGCAGAGAGATACGCAGTATTTT CASWGPGQRDTQYF